A single sample gave rise to the 18 T cell receptor beta chains below, sequenced in a study of CD8+ T cells in alopecia areata. Regarding treatment: oral pan-JAK inhibitor, 5-10 mg twice daily. As the sequencing template, cDNA was produced by extracting RNA and reverse transcribing it. Assay: immunoSEQ multiplex PCR; the TCRdb copy retains only in-frame clones and omits some. The table lists a few hundred thousand clones, less than 50% of them singletons, with approximately 2.4% in the top ten. Specimen: CD4+ T cells sorted from blood, collected around week 37, from a patient treated with tofacitinib. The receptors derive from a human donor with alopecia areata.

The chain joins TRBV25-1 to TRBJ2-3; unclear D gene. CDR3 length: 13 residues. Between the trimmed V and J ends, which lost 6 bases and 8 bases, there was a span of 15 bases. Looked up from germline, CDR1 is MGHDK and CDR2 is SYGVNS. In DNA, the CDR3 is TGTGCCAGCAGCGACGGTGTTTACGGTACGCAGTATTTT. Protein sequence: CASSDGVYGTQYF. Together with reference TRBV25-1 and TRBJ2-3, the CDR3 gives the full variable domain: EADIYQTPRYLVIGTGKKITLECSQTMGHDKMYWYQQDPGMELHLIHYSYGVNSTEKGDLSSESTVSRIRTEHFPLTLESARPSHTSQYLCASSDGVYGTQYFGPGTRLTVL.

This clone appeared a few times. The chain is built from TRBV4-3 and TRBJ1-2, with D tentatively TRBD1 (5 bases). This CDR3 has 17 residues. Trimming took off 0 bases at V and 5 bases at J, with 19 bases between the two ends. CDR1 is LGHNA, CDR2 YSLEER, per germline. CDR3 sequence reads: CASSQEGGRGDLYGYTF. The CDR3 DNA reads TGCGCCAGCAGCCAAGAAGGAGGGCGGGGGGATCTGTATGGCTACACCTTC.

The chain joins TRBV2 to TRBJ2-1, with D possibly matching TRBD2 (5 bases). The CDR3 loop spans 10 amino acids. The V end lost 8 bases, the J end lost 13 bases, and 12 bases lay between the germline ends. Per germline, CDR1 SNHLY and CDR2 FYNNEI. Written as DNA, the CDR3 is TGTGCCAGCGGATCACTAGGCCAGTTCTTC. It codes for CASGSLGQFF. Complete variable domain (other parts from reference TRBV2 and TRBJ2-1): EPEVTQTPSHQVTQMGQEVILRCVPISNHLYFYWYRQILGQKVEFLVSFYNNEISEKSEIFDDQFSVERPDGSNFTLKIRSTKLEDSAMYFCASGSLGQFFGPGTRLTVL.

This chain joins TRBV7-9 and TRBJ2-1; tentatively, D is TRBD2 (5 bases). The CDR3 has 12 residues. Germline CDR1 SEHNR, CDR2 FQNEAQ (reference sequence). The V gene lost 2 bases and the J gene lost 9 bases, with 8 bases spanning the gap. The CDR3 DNA reads as TGTGCCAGCAGCTTACCCCGGGGTGAGCAGTTCTTC. This codes for CASSLPRGEQFF. Full variable domain (outside the CDR3, taken from reference TRBV7-9 and TRBJ2-1): DTGVSQNPRHKITKRGQNVTFRCDPISEHNRLYWYRQTLGQGPEFLTYFQNEAQLEKSRLLSDRFSAERPKGSFSTLEIQRTEQGDSAMYLCASSLPRGEQFFGPGTRLTVL.

A few counts support this clone. The V gene is TRBV30, the J gene TRBJ2-4, with 10 positions matching TRBD1. Germline-derived CDR1 and CDR2 are GTSNPN and SVGIG (reference sequence). The ends lost 2 bases at V and 8 bases at J; junction bases unmatched: 9. The CDR3 is made up of 15 amino acids. In DNA form, the CDR3 reads TGTGCCTGGAGTTCTCCGGGACAGGGGATTTACATTCAGTACTTC. Residues: CAWSSPGQGIYIQYF. The full variable domain, completed using reference TRBV30 and TRBJ2-4, is SQTIHQWPATLVQPVGSPLSLECTVEGTSNPNLYWYRQAAGRGLQLLFYSVGIGQISSEVPQNLSASRPQDRQFILSSKKLLLSDSGFYLCAWSSPGQGIYIQYFGAGTRLSVL.

This clone was counted between two and nine times. The rearrangement joins TRBV25-1 to TRBJ2-2, with 8 bases fitting TRBD2. CDR3 length equals 18 residues. V was pared by 1 base and J by 1 base, with 8 bases of the junction left unmatched. Per the germline V gene, CDR1 is MGHDK and CDR2 is SYGVNS. In nucleotides, the CDR3 is TGTGCCAGCAGTGAATTGGACGGGAGGGCCGGGAACACCGGGGAGCTGTTTTTT. The encoded protein is CASSELDGRAGNTGELFF.

This clone has just a few counts. V usage is TRBV7-8 and J usage is TRBJ2-4, with D possibly matching TRBD2 (6 bases). Germline lookup yields CDR1 SGHVS and CDR2 FQNEAQ. This CDR3 contains 16 residues. The V gene lost 7 bases and the J gene lost 1 base, with 17 bases spanning the gap. The CDR3 region has the DNA TGTGCCAGCACCACCGGGTCCGGGGGTGCCAAAAACATTCAGTACTTC. Amino acids: CASTTGSGGAKNIQYF. Variable domain in full (rest from reference TRBV7-8 and TRBJ2-4): GAGVSQSPRYKVAKRGQDVALRCDPISGHVSLFWYQQALGQGPEFLTYFQNEAQLDKSGLPSDRFFAERPEGSVSTLKIQRTQQEDSAVYLCASTTGSGGAKNIQYFGAGTRLSVL.

In this sample, this clone turned up a few times. This sequence joins TRBV15 and TRBJ1-5, with 11 bases matching TRBD1. Looked up from germline, CDR1 is LNHNV and CDR2 is YYDKDF (reference sequence). The CDR3 runs 16 residues. V was pared by 4 bases and J by 6 bases, with 8 bases of the junction left unmatched. CDR3 amino acids: CATSTRRTGGFQPQHF. In nucleotides, the CDR3 is TGTGCCACCAGCACAAGAAGGACAGGGGGCTTTCAGCCCCAGCATTTT.

The chain couples TRBV30 to TRBJ1-1; no clear D. Germline V lookup: CDR1 GTSNPN, CDR2 SVGIG (reference sequence). V lost 5 bases and J lost 4, with 26 bases in between. The CDR3 spans 17 residues. In DNA, the CDR3 is TGTGCCTGGGGACCTTCTTACGCCCTTAGGAAAGGCACTGAAGCTTTCTTT. This encodes CAWGPSYALRKGTEAFF.

The CDR3 sequence is CASSFAPGGETQYF. The DNA for the CDR3 is TGCGCCAGCAGCTTCGCCCCTGGCGGAGAGACCCAGTACTTC. This sequence joins TRBV5-1 and TRBJ2-5; D gene ambiguous. This CDR3 is 14 amino acids long. The V gene lost 2 bases and the J gene lost 4 bases, with 12 bases spanning the gap. Germline V CDR1 and CDR2: SGHRS, YFSETQ.

V usage is TRBV5-6 and J usage is TRBJ2-7; no definite D call. Deletions cut 0 bases from V and 6 bases from J, with 10 bases between. Germline CDR1 is SGHDT and CDR2 is YYEEEE. The CDR3 is 13 residues long. This CDR3 is CASSLGEGLEQYF. CDR3 in DNA: TGTGCCAGCAGCTTGGGGGAAGGGCTCGAGCAGTACTTC.

The chain has TRBV4-1 and TRBJ2-5; TRBD2 matches 9 bases. Losses at the gene ends were 1 base for V and 5 bases for J; bases not matched to a gene: 8. The CDR3 totals 16 residues. CDR1 MGHRA and CDR2 YSYEKL come from the germline V gene. The CDR3 sequence: CASSQAGAGGGETQYF. The CDR3 DNA reads TGCGCCAGCAGCCAAGCGGGAGCGGGAGGCGGGGAGACCCAGTACTTC.

The V gene is TRBV7-3, the J gene TRBJ2-1; D not certain. The germline V and J ends were trimmed by 1 base and 6 bases, with 22 bases remaining between them. CDR1 is SGHTA and CDR2 is FQGTGA in the germline V gene. This CDR3 is 18 amino acids long. Here the CDR3 reads CASSLNIGSVARLNEQFF. For the CDR3, the DNA is TGTGCCAGCAGCTTAAATATCGGTAGTGTAGCCCGGCTCAATGAGCAGTTCTTC.

The chain employs TRBV30 and TRBJ1-1; D uncertain. Trimming cost V 4 bases and J 0 bases, with 9 bases left between them. Germline-derived CDR1 and CDR2 are GTSNPN and SVGIG (reference sequence). CDR3 length equals 13 residues. CDR3 DNA sequence: TGTGCCTGGAACATACCCATGAACACTGAAGCTTTCTTT. As protein: CAWNIPMNTEAFF.

This clone came up a few times. The CDR3 loop is CASSLISGVWFF. In DNA, the CDR3 is TGTGCCAGCAGCTTAATCTCGGGGGTGTGGTTCTTC. The chain combines TRBV7-2 with TRBJ2-1; possibly TRBD2 for D (6 bases). V dropped 2 bases and J dropped 15 bases, with 14 bases sitting between them. There are 12 residues in the CDR3. CDR1 and CDR2 from the germline V gene are SGHTA and FQGNSA.

This clone has more than one count but fewer than ten. V is TRBV29-1 and J is TRBJ2-1; 14 bases match TRBD2. CDR3 length: 16 residues. The ends lost 6 bases at V and 10 bases at J; junction bases unmatched: 14. The germline gives CDR1 SQVTM, CDR2 ANQGSEA. The CDR3 DNA sequence: TGCAGCGTCCCGAGGGGGACTAGCGGGAGTGCGTGGGAGCAGTTCTTC. This gives the protein CSVPRGTSGSAWEQFF.

There are a few counts of this clone. The rearrangement joins TRBV11-2 to TRBJ1-3, with D unresolved. The CDR3 extends over 15 amino acids. The germline gives CDR1 SGHAT, CDR2 FQNNGV. V was pared by 4 bases and J by 0 bases, with 10 bases between. In nucleotides, the CDR3 is TGTGCCAGCAGCTGGGAGTTCTCCTCTGGAAACACCATATATTTT. Translation gives CASSWEFSSGNTIYF. The entire variable domain, with the rest obtained from reference TRBV11-2 and TRBJ1-3, is as follows: EAGVAQSPRYKIIEKRQSVAFWCNPISGHATLYWYQQILGQGPKLLIQFQNNGVVDDSQLPKDRFSAERLKGVDSTLKIQPAKLEDSAVYLCASSWEFSSGNTIYFGEGSWLTVV.

This clone has more than one count but fewer than ten. This rearrangement joins TRBV10-2 to TRBJ1-5; weak D call: TRBD1 (5 bases). With 0 bases removed from V and 9 bases from J, the gap between germline ends came to 12 bases. CDR3 size: 14 residues. Per germline, CDR1 WSHSY and CDR2 SAAADI. Written as DNA, the CDR3 is TGCGCCAGCAGTGAGTCGACGGGGGGTCGGCCCCAGCATTTT. Its translation is CASSESTGGRPQHF.